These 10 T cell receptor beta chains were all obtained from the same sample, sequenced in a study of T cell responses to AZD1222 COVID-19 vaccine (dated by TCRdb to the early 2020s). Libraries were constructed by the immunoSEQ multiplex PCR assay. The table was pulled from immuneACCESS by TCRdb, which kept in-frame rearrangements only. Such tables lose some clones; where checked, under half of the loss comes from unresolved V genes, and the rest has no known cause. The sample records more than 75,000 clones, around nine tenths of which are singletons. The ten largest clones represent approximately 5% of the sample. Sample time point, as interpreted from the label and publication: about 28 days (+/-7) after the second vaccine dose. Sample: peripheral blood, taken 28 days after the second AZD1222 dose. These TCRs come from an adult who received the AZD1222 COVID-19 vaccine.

CDR3: CASSISGAGTAYGYTF. The DNA of the CDR3 is TGTGCCAGTAGTATAAGTGGGGCCGGGACAGCCTATGGCTACACCTTC. This chain connects TRBV19 to TRBJ1-2; 7 bases fit TRBD1. V trimming: 2 bases; J trimming: 4 bases; junction bases outside the gene matches: 10. The germline V gene has CDR1 LNHDA and CDR2 SQIVND (reference sequence). The CDR3 is made up of 16 amino acids.

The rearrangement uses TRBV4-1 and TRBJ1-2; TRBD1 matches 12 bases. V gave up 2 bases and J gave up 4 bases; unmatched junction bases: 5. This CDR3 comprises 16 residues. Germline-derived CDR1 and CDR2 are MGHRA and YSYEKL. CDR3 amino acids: CASSQPGTGGVYGYTF. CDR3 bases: TGCGCCAGCAGCCAACCCGGGACAGGGGGCGTCTATGGCTACACCTTC.

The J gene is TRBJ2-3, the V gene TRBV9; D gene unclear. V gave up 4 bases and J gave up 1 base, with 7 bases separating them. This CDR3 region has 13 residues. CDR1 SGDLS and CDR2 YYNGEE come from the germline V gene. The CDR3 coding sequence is TGTGCCAGCAGCCCACCCGGCACAGATACGCAGTATTTT. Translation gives CASSPPGTDTQYF.

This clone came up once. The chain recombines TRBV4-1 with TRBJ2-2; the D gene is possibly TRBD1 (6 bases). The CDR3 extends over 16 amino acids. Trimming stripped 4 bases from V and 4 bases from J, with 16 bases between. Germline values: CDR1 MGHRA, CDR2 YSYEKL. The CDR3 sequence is CASSPHRVWVTGELFF. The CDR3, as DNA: TGCGCCAGCAGCCCTCACAGGGTATGGGTCACCGGGGAGCTGTTTTTT.

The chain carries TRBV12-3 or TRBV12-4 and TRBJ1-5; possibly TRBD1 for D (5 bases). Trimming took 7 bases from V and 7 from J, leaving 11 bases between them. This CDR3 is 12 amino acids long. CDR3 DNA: TGTGCCAGCATCGGTGGGGGACAGCCCCAGCATTTT. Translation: CASIGGGQPQHF.

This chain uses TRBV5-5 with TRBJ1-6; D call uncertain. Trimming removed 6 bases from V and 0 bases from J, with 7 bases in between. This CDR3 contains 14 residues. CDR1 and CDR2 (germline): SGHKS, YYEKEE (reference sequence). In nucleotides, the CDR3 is TGTGCCAGCAACCCGAGCTCCTATAATTCACCCCTCCACTTT. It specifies CASNPSSYNSPLHF.

CDR3 nucleotide sequence: TGTGCCAGCAGTCCAGGTTATGCGGGCAATCAGCCCCAGCATTTT. Encoded protein: CASSPGYAGNQPQHF. The rearrangement uses TRBV6-6 and TRBJ1-5; D remains ambiguous. The V gene lost 5 bases and the J gene lost 2 bases, with 13 bases spanning the gap. Looked up from germline, CDR1 is MNHNY and CDR2 is SVGAGI (reference sequence). The CDR3 contains 15 residues.

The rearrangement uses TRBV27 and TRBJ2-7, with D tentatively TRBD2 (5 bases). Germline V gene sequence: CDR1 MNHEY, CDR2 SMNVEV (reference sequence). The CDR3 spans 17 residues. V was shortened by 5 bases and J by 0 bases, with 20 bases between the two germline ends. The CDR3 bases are TGTGCCAGCAGTCTCCTCCCGGCGGGCCGAAGCTCCTACGAGCAGTACTTC. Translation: CASSLLPAGRSSYEQYF.

The CDR3, as DNA: TGTGCCAGCAGTCAGGGGGACAGGGGGAACACTGAAGCTTTCTTT. This sequence encodes CASSQGDRGNTEAFF. The V and J genes are TRBV28 and TRBJ1-1; 10 nucleotides match TRBD1. This CDR3 has 15 residues. With V trimmed by 5 bases and J by 1 base, 4 bases remained unmatched. The germline CDR1 and CDR2 sequences are MDHEN and SYDVKM.

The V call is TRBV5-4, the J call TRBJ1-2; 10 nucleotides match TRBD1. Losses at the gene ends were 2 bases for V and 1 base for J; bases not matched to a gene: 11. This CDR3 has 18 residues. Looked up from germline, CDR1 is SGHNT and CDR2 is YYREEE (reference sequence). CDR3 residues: CASSFRTGTGVVNYGYTF. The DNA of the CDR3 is TGTGCCAGCAGCTTCCGGACCGGGACAGGGGTCGTTAACTATGGCTACACCTTC. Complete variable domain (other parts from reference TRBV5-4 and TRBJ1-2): ETGVTQSPTHLIKTRGQQVTLRCSSQSGHNTVSWYQQALGQGPQFIFQYYREEENGRGNFPPRFSGLQFPNYSSELNVNALELDDSALYLCASSFRTGTGVVNYGYTFGSGTRLTVV.